This T cell receptor (beta chain) was sequenced during a study of blood T cell repertoires in COVID-19. Study context: Samples representing acute and convalescent COVID-19 were sourced from the United States, Italy and Spain. PBMCs, B-cell-depleted T cells, or T cells provided the cDNA or gDNA that made up the material.

Authors' methods: Nucleated cell counts were estimated from reference gene primer amplification. The data were produced by immunoSEQ multiplex PCR, yet TCRdb's version contains in-frame clones alone and is incomplete. That table furnishes V, J and clone size, whereas the DNA furnished D and trimming. This sample has 250,000 to 350,000 clones, with 70% to 90% found just once. The sample taken for sequencing was peripheral blood. The source of this sequence is a woman aged 55 to 70 with acute or convalescent COVID-19.

In DNA, the CDR3 is TGTGCCAGCAGTAAATTATACCCAGCAACTAATGAAAAACTGTTTTTT. This codes for CASSKLYPATNEKLFF. This chain joins TRBV28 and TRBJ1-4; D unresolved. The CDR3 runs to 16 residues. V gave up 5 bases and J gave up 0 bases, with 13 bases separating them. Per germline, CDR1 MDHEN and CDR2 SYDVKM.